The 14 T cell receptor beta chains below come from one sample, sequenced in a study of blood T cell repertoires in COVID-19. The table came from immunoSEQ multiplex PCR; TCRdb's copy has only in-frame clones and leaves some out. Among over 25,000 clones listed, about 90% were seen once. The sequencing sample was made of peripheral blood. These receptors all stem from a human donor with active COVID-19. The donor label of this sample is uncertain.

The chain carries TRBV4-3 and TRBJ2-3, with TRBD1 identical over 9 bases. This CDR3 spans 15 amino acids. Germline trimming cut 5 bases from V and 4 bases from J; bases unmatched to any gene: 7. Looked up from germline, CDR1 is LGHNA and CDR2 is YSLEER. CDR3 in amino acids: CASSSGTGIPDTQYF. DNA for the CDR3: TGCGCCAGCAGCTCCGGGACAGGGATCCCAGATACGCAGTATTTT.

This rearrangement joins TRBV27 to TRBJ1-3, with a possible D match to TRBD1 (5 bases). The germline gives CDR1 MNHEY, CDR2 SMNVEV (reference sequence). The V end lost 5 bases, the J end lost 3 bases, and 17 bases lay between the germline ends. The CDR3 contains 16 residues. The CDR3: CASSPDSGGYGNTIYF. The CDR3 DNA reads as TGTGCCAGCAGTCCCGATTCCGGGGGTTATGGAAACACCATATATTTT.

J is TRBJ1-1 and V is TRBV4-3; the D gene is possibly TRBD1 (6 bases). Germline V gene sequence: CDR1 LGHNA, CDR2 YSLEER. V lost 1 base to trimming and J lost 1 base, with 19 bases between them. This CDR3 is 18 amino acids long. The CDR3 reads CASSQVDNGGHGNTEAFF. The DNA for the CDR3 is TGCGCCAGCAGCCAAGTCGACAACGGGGGGCACGGGAACACTGAAGCTTTCTTT.

This clone was observed a few times. The chain links TRBV3-1 (or the pseudogene TRBV3-2) to TRBJ1-2, with 10 bases that match TRBD1. The CDR3 length is 14 residues. Germline V gives CDR1 LGHDT, CDR2 YNNKEL (reference sequence). V shed 6 bases, J shed 8 bases, and the junction held 9 bases outside the gene matches. The CDR3 coding sequence is TGTGCCAGCAGTCCGGGACAGGGGAGTGGAGGCTACACCTTC. This encodes CASSPGQGSGGYTF.

The chain combines TRBV5-4 with TRBJ2-1; 15 nucleotides line up with TRBD2. The CDR3 loop spans 18 amino acids. Germline CDR1 is SGHNT and CDR2 is YYREEE (reference sequence). Germline trimming cut 3 bases from V and 5 bases from J; bases unmatched to any gene: 9. The CDR3 loop reads CASSSRTSGRVYNNEQFF. The CDR3 bases are TGTGCCAGCAGCTCCCGGACTAGCGGGAGGGTATATAACAATGAGCAGTTCTTC.

V and J are TRBV6-4 and TRBJ2-5, with TRBD1 as a possible D gene (6 bases). V lost 4 bases, J lost 2 bases, and 29 bases lay in between. The CDR3 sequence is 20 residues long. Germline V gene sequence: CDR1 MRHNA, CDR2 SNTAGT. The CDR3 DNA is TGTGCCAGCAGTGGGGAGTGCCTCGACTATTACCACAGGGCACAAGAGACCCAGTACTTC. The encoded protein is CASSGECLDYYHRAQETQYF.

This rearrangement joins TRBV19 to TRBJ2-7, with D maybe TRBD1 (5 bases). This CDR3 is 14 amino acids long. Germline V CDR1 and CDR2: LNHDA, SQIVND (reference sequence). Trimming took 3 bases from V and 9 from J, leaving 18 bases between them. This chain's CDR3 is CASSIGQGVRAQYF. The CDR3 DNA reads as TGTGCCAGTAGTATTGGTCAGGGCGTAAGGGCGCAGTACTTC.

As DNA, the CDR3 is TGTGCCAGCTCACCAAGACAGGCTGGCTCTGGGGCCAACGTCCTGACTTTC. It is translated as CASSPRQAGSGANVLTF. V is TRBV18 and J is TRBJ2-6; a possible D gene is TRBD1 (6 bases). With 2 bases removed from V and 0 bases from J, the gap between germline ends came to 11 bases. CDR1 is KGHSH, CDR2 LQKENI, per germline. The CDR3 is 17 amino acids. Looking up the rest from reference TRBV18 and TRBJ2-6 gives the full variable domain: NAGVMQNPRHLVRRRGQEARLRCSPMKGHSHVYWYRQLPEEGLKFMVYLQKENIIDESGMPKERFSAEFPKEGPSILRIQQVVRGDSAAYFCASSPRQAGSGANVLTFGAGSRLTVL.

This clone was detected only once. CDR3 protein: CAISGVNYQETQYF. For the CDR3, the DNA is TGTGCCATTAGCGGGGTAAACTACCAAGAGACCCAGTACTTC. The rearrangement uses TRBV6-5 and TRBJ2-5; TRBD2 agrees at 8 bases. CDR1 and CDR2 from the germline V gene are MNHEY and SVGAGI. CDR3 size: 14 residues. V lost 10 bases and J lost 0; bases outside the gene matches: 7.

The genes are TRBV6-5 and TRBJ2-7, with TRBD2 identical over 7 bases. The CDR3 is made up of 13 amino acids. In germline, CDR1 is MNHEY, CDR2 SVGAGI. The CDR3 sequence is CAAGSEKNYEQYF. The CDR3 bases are TGTGCAGCGGGAAGCGAGAAAAACTACGAGCAGTACTTC.

The chain recombines TRBV12-3 or TRBV12-4 with TRBJ1-2; 7 bases match TRBD1. Losses at the gene ends were 3 bases for V and 2 bases for J; bases not matched to a gene: 0. The CDR3 length is 13 residues. CDR3: CASSFRGNYGYTF. The CDR3, as DNA: TGTGCCAGCAGTTTCAGGGGGAACTATGGCTACACCTTC.

This chain connects TRBV6-2 or TRBV6-3 to TRBJ1-1; no clear D gene. Trimming removed 5 bases from V and 4 bases from J, with 14 bases in between. The germline CDR1 and CDR2 sequences are MNHEY and SVGEGT. This CDR3 region has 14 residues. For the CDR3, the DNA is TGTGCCAGCAGTCTTTCGACAATGACCACTGAAGCTTTCTTT. It codes for CASSLSTMTTEAFF.

The chain employs TRBV5-1 and TRBJ2-7; 8 nucleotides agree with TRBD1. Germline V gene sequence: CDR1 SGHRS, CDR2 YFSETQ. The CDR3 totals 14 residues. J lost 5 bases, V lost 2 bases, and 6 bases had no gene match. CDR3 coding DNA: TGCGCCAGCAGCTTTGATGGACAGGGAAACGAGCAGTACTTC. Translation: CASSFDGQGNEQYF.

The gene calls are TRBV7-9 and TRBJ1-1; unclear D gene. Germline CDR1 and CDR2: SEHNR and FQNEAQ (reference sequence). There are 12 residues in the CDR3. Deletions cut 6 bases from V and 5 bases from J, with 10 bases between. CDR3: CASRARGTEAFF. The CDR3 DNA reads as TGTGCCAGCAGGGCCCGAGGGACTGAAGCTTTCTTT.